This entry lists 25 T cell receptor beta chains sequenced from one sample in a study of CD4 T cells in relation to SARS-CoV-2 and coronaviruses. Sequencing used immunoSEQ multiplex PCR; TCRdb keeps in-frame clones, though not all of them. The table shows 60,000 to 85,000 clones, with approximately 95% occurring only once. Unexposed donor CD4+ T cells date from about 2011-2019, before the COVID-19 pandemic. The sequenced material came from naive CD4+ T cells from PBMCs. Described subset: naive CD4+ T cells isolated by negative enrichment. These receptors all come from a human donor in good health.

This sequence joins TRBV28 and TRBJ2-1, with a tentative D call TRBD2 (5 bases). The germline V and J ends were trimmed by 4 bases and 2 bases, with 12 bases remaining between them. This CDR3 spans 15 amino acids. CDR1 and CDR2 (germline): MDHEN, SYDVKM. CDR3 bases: TGTGCCAGCAGTTGGGGTACGGGAACCTACAATGAGCAGTTCTTC. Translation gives CASSWGTGTYNEQFF.

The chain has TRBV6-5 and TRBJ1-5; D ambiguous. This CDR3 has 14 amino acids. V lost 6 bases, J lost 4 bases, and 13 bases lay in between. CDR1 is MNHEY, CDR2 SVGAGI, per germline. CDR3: CASRSAILNQPQHF. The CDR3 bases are TGTGCCAGCAGGTCGGCTATACTTAATCAGCCCCAGCATTTT.

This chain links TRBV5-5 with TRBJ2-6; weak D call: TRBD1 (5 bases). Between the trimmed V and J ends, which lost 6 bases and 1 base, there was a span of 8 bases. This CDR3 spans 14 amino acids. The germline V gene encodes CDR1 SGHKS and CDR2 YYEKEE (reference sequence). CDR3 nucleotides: TGTGCCAGCACTGACAGATCTGGGGCCAACGTCCTGACTTTC. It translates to CASTDRSGANVLTF.

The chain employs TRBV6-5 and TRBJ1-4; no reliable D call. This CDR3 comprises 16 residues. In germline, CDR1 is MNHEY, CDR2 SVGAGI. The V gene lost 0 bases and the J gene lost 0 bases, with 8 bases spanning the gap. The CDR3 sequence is CASSYSLGTTNEKLFF. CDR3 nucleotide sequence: TGTGCCAGCAGTTACTCTTTGGGAACAACTAATGAAAAACTGTTTTTT.

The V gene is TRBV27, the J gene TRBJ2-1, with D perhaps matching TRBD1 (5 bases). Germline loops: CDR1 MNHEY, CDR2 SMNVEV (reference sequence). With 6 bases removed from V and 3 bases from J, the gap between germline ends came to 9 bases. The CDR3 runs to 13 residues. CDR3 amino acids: CASRAGNYNEQFF. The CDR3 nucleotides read TGTGCCAGCAGGGCAGGGAACTACAATGAGCAGTTCTTC.

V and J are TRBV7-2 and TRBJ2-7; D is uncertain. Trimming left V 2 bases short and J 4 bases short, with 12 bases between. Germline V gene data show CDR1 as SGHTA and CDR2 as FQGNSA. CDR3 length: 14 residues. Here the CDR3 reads CASSLSVGRYEQYF. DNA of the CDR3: TGTGCCAGCAGCTTATCGGTTGGACGGTACGAGCAGTACTTC.

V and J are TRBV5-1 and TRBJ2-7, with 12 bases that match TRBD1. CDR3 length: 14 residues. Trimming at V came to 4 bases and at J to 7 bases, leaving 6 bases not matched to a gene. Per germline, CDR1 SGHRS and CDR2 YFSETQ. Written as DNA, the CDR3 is TGCGCCAGCAGCCGACGGGACAGGGGGCTAGAGCAGTACTTC. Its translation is CASSRRDRGLEQYF.

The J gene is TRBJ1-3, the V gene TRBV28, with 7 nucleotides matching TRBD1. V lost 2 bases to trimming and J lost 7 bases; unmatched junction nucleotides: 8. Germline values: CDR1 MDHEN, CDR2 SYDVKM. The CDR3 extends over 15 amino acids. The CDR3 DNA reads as TGTGCCAGCAGTTTAACGACAGGGTATGAGAACACCATATATTTT. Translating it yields CASSLTTGYENTIYF.

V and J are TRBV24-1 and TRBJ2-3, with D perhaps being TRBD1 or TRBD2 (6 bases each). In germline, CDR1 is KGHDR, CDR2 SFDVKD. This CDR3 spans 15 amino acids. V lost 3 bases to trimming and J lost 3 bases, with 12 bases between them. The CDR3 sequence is CATSDGKGGTDTQYF. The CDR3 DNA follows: TGTGCCACCAGTGATGGAAAGGGGGGAACAGATACGCAGTATTTT.

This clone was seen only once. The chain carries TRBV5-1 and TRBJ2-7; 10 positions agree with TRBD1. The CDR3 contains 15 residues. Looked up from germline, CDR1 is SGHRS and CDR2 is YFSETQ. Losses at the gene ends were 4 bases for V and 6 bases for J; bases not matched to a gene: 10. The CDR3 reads CASSPRTGGDGEQYF. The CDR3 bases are TGCGCCAGCAGCCCGAGGACAGGGGGGGATGGCGAGCAGTACTTC.

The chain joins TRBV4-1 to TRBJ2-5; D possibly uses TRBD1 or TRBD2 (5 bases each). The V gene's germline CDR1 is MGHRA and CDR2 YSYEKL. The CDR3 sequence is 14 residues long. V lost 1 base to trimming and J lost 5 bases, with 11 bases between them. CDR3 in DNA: TGCGCCAGCAGCCAAGGTAGAGGGGCCGAGACCCAGTACTTC. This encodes CASSQGRGAETQYF.

The CDR3 region has the DNA TGTGCCAGCAGCTTAGTTGGGGTAGACGGCGAGACCCAGTACTTC. Its protein product is CASSLVGVDGETQYF. The chain is built from TRBV7-8 and TRBJ2-5; D is unresolved. The length of the CDR3 is 15 residues. Germline V gives CDR1 SGHVS, CDR2 FQNEAQ. The V and J ends lost 1 base and 5 bases respectively, with 14 bases between them.

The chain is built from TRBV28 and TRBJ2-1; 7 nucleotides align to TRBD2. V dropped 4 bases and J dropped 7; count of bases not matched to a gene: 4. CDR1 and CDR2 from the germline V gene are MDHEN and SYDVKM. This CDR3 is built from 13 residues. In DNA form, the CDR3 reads TGTGCCAGCAGTTCCCACGGGGGGAATGAGCAGTTCTTC. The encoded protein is CASSSHGGNEQFF.

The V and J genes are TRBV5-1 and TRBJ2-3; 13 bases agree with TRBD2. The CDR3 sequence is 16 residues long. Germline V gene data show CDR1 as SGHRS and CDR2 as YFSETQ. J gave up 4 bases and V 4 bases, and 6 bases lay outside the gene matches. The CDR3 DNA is TGCGCCAGCAGCATTGGACTAGCGGGGGCTCCAGATACGCAGTATTTT. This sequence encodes CASSIGLAGAPDTQYF.

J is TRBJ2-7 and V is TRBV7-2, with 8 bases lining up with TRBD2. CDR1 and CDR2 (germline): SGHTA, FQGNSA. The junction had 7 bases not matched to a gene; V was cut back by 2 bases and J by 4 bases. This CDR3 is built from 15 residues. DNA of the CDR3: TGTGCCAGCAGCTTAAGCCGGGGGGGGGCTTACGAGCAGTACTTC. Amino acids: CASSLSRGGAYEQYF.

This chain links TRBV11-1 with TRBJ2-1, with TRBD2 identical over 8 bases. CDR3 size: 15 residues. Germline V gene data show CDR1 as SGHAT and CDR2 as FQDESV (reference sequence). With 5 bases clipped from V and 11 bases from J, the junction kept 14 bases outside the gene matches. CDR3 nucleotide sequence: TGTGCCAGCAGCCCGGGACTAGTTCACACCAGTAAGCAGTTCTTC. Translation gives CASSPGLVHTSKQFF.

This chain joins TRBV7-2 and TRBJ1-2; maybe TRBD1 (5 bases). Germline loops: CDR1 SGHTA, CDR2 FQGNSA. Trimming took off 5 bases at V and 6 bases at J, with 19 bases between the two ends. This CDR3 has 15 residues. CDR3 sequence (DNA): TGTGCCAGCAGCCCCGGTGGGGCGCCGAACCATGGCTACACCTTC. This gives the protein CASSPGGAPNHGYTF.

CDR3 in DNA: TGTGCCAGCAGCCCCAGAGGGGTCAATGGCTACACCTTC. This encodes CASSPRGVNGYTF. This chain joins TRBV6-5 and TRBJ1-2; possibly TRBD1 for D (5 bases). Germline CDR1 is MNHEY and CDR2 is SVGAGI. The CDR3 sequence is 13 residues long. Deletions cut 6 bases from V and 6 bases from J, with 14 bases between.

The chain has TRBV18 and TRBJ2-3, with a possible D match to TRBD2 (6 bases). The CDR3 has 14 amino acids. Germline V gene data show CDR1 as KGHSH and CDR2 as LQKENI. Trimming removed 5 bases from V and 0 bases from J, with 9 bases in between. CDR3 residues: CASSKAGSTDTQYF. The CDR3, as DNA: TGTGCCAGCTCAAAGGCGGGGAGCACAGATACGCAGTATTTT.

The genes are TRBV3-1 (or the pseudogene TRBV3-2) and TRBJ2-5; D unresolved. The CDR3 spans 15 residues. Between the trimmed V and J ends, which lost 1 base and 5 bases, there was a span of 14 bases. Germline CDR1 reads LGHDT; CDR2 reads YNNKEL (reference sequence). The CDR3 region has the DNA TGTGCCAGCAGCCAAGCCACCGCTAGTAAGGAGACCCAGTACTTC. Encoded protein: CASSQATASKETQYF.

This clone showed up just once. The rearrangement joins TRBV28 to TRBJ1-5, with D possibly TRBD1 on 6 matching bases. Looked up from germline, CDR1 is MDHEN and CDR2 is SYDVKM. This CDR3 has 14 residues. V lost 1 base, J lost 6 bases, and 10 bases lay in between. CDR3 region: CASSLSPGVQPQHF. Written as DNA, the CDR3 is TGTGCCAGCAGTTTATCGCCAGGGGTTCAGCCCCAGCATTTT.

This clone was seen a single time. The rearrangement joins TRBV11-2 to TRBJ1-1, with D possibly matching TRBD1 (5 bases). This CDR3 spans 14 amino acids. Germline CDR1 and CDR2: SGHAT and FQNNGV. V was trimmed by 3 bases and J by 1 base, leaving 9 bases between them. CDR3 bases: TGTGCCAGCAGCTTGGGCAGGGCGAACACTGAAGCTTTCTTT. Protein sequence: CASSLGRANTEAFF.

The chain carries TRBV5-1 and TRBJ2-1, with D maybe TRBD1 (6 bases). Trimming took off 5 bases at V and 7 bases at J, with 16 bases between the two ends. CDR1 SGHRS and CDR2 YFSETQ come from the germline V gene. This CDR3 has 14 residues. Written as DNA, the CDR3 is TGCGCCAGCAGGCAATCACAGGGACGAAATGAGCAGTTCTTC. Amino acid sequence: CASRQSQGRNEQFF.

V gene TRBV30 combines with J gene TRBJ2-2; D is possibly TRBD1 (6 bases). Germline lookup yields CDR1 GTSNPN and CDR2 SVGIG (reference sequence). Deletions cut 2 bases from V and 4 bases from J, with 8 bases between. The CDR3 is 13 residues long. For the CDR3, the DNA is TGTGCCTGGAGTCTAGGGGGCACCGGGGAGCTGTTTTTT. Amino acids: CAWSLGGTGELFF.

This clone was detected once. This CDR3 reads CATGRGNYGYTF. The CDR3 coding sequence is TGTGCCACCGGGAGGGGTAACTATGGCTACACCTTC. The rearrangement links TRBV19 to TRBJ1-2, with TRBD1 as a possible D gene (5 bases). V was cut by 10 bases and J by 1 base, with 10 bases left in between. CDR3 size: 12 residues. Germline loops: CDR1 LNHDA, CDR2 SQIVND (reference sequence).